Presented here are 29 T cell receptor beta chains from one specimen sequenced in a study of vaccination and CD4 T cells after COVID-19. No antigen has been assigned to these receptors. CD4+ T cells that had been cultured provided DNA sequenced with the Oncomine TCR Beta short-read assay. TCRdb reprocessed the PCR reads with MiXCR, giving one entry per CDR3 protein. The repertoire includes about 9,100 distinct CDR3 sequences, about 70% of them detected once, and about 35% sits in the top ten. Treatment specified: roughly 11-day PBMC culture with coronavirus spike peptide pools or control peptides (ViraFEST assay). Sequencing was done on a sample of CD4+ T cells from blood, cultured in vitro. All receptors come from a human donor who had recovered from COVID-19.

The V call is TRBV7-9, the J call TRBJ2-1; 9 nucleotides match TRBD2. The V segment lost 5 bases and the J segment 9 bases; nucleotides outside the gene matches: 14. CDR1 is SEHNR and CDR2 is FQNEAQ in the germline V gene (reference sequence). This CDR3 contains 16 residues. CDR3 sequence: CASSPPSAGGPLEQFF. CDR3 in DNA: TGTGCCAGCAGCCCCCCATCGGCGGGGGGGCCTCTTGAGCAGTTCTTC. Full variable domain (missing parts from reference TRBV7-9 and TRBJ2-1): DTGVSQNPRHKITKRGQNVTFRCDPISEHNRLYWYRQTLGQGPEFLTYFQNEAQLEKSRLLSDRFSAERPKGSFSTLEIQRTEQGDSAMYLCASSPPSAGGPLEQFFGPGTRLTVL.

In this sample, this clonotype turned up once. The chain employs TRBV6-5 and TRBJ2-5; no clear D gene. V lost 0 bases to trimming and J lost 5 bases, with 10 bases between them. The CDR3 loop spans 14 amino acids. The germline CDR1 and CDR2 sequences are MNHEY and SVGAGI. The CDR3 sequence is CASSYSDPLETQYF. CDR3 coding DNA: TGTGCCAGCAGTTACTCAGACCCACTGGAGACCCAGTACTTC.

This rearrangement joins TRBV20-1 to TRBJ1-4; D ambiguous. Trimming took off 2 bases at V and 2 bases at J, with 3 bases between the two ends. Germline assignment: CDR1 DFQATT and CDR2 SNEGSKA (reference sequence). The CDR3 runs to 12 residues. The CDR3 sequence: CSARHTNEKLFF. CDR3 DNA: TGCAGTGCTAGACATACTAATGAAAAACTGTTTTTT.

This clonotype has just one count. The chain's CDR3 is CSAPWTGTPGSGNTIYF. The CDR3 DNA is TGCAGTGCCCCGTGGACCGGGACGCCTGGCTCTGGAAACACCATATATTTT. The chain has TRBV20-1 and TRBJ1-3, with D possibly being TRBD1 (5 bases). Trimming stripped 6 bases from V and 0 bases from J, with 21 bases between. This CDR3 contains 17 residues. Germline CDR1 and CDR2: DFQATT and SNEGSKA (reference sequence).

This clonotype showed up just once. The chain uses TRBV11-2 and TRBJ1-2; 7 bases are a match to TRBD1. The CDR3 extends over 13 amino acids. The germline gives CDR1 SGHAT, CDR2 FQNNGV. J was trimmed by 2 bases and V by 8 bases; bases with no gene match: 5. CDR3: CASGETGNYGYTF. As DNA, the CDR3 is TGTGCCAGCGGGGAGACAGGGAACTATGGCTACACCTTC.

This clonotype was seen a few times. The CDR3 coding sequence is TGTGCCAGTAGTATTTCCGGGACAGGGAACTATGGCTACACCTTC. This translates into CASSISGTGNYGYTF. The chain combines TRBV19 with TRBJ1-2; 9 bases map to TRBD1. This CDR3 is 15 amino acids long. The V gene's germline CDR1 is LNHDA and CDR2 SQIVND (reference sequence). The V segment lost 3 bases and the J segment 2 bases; nucleotides outside the gene matches: 4.

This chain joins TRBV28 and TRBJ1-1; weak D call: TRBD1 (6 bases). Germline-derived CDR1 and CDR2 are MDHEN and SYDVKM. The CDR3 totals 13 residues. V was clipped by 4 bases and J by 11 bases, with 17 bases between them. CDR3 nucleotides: TGTGCCAGCAGTTATAGTGGGGGGCGGGGGGCTTTCTTT. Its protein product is CASSYSGGRGAFF.

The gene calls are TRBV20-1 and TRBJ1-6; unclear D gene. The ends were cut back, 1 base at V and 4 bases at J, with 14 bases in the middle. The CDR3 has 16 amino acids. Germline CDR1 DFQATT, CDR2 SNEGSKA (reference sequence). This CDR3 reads CSARAAATDYNSPLHF. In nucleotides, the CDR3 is TGCAGTGCTAGAGCAGCAGCGACCGATTATAATTCACCCCTCCACTTT.

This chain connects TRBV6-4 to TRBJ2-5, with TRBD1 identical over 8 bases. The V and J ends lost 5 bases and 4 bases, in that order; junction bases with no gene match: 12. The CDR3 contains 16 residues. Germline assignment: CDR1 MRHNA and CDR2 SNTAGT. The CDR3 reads CASSLSGGWVRETQYF. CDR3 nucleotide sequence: TGTGCCAGCAGTTTATCAGGGGGCTGGGTTAGAGAGACCCAGTACTTC.

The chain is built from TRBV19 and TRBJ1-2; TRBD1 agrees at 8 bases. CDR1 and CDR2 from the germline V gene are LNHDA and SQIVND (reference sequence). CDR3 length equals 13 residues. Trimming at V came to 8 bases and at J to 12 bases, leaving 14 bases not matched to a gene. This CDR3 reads CASGAELRTGHTF. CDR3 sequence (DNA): TGTGCCAGTGGTGCTGAACTCAGGACAGGGCACACCTTC.

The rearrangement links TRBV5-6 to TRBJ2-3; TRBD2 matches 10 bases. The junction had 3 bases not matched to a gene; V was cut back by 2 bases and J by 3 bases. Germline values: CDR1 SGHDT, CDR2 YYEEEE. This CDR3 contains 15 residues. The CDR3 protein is CASSFSGGITDTQYF. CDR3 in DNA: TGTGCCAGCAGCTTTAGCGGGGGGATTACAGATACGCAGTATTTT.

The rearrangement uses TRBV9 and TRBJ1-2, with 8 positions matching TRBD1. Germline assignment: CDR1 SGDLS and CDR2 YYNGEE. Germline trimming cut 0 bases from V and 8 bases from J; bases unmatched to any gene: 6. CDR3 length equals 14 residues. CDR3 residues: CASSVVNRGGGYTF. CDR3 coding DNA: TGTGCCAGCAGCGTAGTGAACAGGGGGGGCGGCTACACCTTC.

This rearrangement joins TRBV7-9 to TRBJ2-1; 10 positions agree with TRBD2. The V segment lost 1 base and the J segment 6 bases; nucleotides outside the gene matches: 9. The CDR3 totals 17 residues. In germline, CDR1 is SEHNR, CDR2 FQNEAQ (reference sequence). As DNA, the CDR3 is TGTGCCAGCAGCTTAGAACGCCTAGCGGGGGCAACCAATGAGCAGTTCTTC. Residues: CASSLERLAGATNEQFF.

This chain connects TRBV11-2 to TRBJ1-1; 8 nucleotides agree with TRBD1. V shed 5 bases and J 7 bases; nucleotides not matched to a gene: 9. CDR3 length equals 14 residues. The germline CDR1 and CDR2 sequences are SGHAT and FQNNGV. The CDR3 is CASSTNQGAGEAFF. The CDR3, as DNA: TGTGCCAGCAGCACCAATCAGGGGGCAGGTGAAGCTTTCTTT. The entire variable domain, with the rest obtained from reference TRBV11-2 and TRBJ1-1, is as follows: EAGVAQSPRYKIIEKRQSVAFWCNPISGHATLYWYQQILGQGPKLLIQFQNNGVVDDSQLPKDRFSAERLKGVDSTLKIQPAKLEDSAVYLCASSTNQGAGEAFFGQGTRLTVV.

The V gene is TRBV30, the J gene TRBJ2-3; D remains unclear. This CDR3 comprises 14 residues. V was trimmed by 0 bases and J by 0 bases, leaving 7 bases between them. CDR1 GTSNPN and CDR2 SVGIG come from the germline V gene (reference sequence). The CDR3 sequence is CAWSVPPSTDTQYF. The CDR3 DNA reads TGTGCCTGGAGTGTACCCCCGAGCACAGATACGCAGTATTTT.

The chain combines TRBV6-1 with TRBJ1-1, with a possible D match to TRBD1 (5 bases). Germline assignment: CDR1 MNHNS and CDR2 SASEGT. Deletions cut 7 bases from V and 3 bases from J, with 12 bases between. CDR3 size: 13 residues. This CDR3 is CASNGGIYTEAFF. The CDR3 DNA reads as TGTGCCAGCAATGGGGGGATATACACTGAAGCTTTCTTT.

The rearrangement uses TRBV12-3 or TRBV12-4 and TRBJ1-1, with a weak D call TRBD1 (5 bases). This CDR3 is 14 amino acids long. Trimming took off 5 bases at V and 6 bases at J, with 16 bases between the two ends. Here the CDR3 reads CASSPRVKISEAFF. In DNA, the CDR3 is TGTGCCAGCAGTCCCAGGGTTAAGATCTCTGAAGCTTTCTTT.

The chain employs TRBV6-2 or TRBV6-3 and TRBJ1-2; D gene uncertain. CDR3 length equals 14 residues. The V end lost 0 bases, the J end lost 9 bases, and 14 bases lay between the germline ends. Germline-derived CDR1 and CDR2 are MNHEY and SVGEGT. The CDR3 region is CASSYSKGQGRYTF. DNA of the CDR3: TGTGCCAGCAGTTACTCGAAGGGTCAAGGGCGCTACACCTTC.

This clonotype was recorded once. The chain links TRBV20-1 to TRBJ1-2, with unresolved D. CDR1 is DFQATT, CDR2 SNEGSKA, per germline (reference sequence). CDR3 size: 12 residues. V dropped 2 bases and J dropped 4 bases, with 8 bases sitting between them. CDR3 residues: CSARIRSYGYTF. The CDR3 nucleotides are TGCAGTGCTAGAATCAGGAGCTATGGCTACACCTTC.

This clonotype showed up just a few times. The CDR3 coding sequence is TGTGCCAGCAGTGAAATCGGACCGGCCGTATCCCTCCACTTT. Residues: CASSEIGPAVSLHF. The chain has TRBV25-1 and TRBJ1-6, with D hard to call. The ends were cut back, 2 bases at V and 14 bases at J, with 16 bases in the middle. Germline loops: CDR1 MGHDK, CDR2 SYGVNS. CDR3 size: 14 residues.

For the CDR3, the DNA is TGTGCCAGCAGCGCCCGGTGGGGTTCGGGATCAAATTCACCCCTCCACTTT. Protein: CASSARWGSGSNSPLHF. V is TRBV7-9 and J is TRBJ1-6; no clear D gene. Trimming removed 5 bases at V and 7 bases at J, with 21 bases between. The CDR3 sequence is 17 residues long. The germline V gene encodes CDR1 SEHNR and CDR2 FQNEAQ (reference sequence).

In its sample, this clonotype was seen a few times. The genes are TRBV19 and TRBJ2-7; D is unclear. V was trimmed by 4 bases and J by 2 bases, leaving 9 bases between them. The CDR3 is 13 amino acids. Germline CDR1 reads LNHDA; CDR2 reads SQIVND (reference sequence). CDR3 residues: CASSTDKAYEQYF. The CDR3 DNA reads TGTGCCAGTAGTACAGACAAAGCCTACGAGCAGTACTTC. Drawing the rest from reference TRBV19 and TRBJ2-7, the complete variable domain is DGGITQSPKYLFRKEGQNVTLSCEQNLNHDAMYWYRQDPGQGLRLIYYSQIVNDFQKGDIAEGYSVSREKKESFPLTVTSAQKNPTAFYLCASSTDKAYEQYFGPGTRLTVT.

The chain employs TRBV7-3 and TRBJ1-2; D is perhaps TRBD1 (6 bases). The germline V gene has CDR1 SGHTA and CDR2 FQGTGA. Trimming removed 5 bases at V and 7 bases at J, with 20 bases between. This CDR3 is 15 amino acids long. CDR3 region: CASSTREGRGGGYTF. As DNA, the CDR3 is TGTGCCAGCAGCACTCGGGAGGGCAGGGGTGGTGGCTACACCTTC.

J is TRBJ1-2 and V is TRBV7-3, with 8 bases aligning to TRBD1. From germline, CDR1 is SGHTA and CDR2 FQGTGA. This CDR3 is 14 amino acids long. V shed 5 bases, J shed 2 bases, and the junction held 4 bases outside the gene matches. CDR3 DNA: TGTGCCAGCAGCCCGGACAGGGAAAACTATGGCTACACCTTC. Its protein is CASSPDRENYGYTF.

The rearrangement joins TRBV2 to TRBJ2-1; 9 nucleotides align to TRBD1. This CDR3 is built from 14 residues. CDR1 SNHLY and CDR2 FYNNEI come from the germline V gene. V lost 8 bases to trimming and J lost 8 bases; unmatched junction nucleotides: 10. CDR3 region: CASVRDRVSYEQFF. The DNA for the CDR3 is TGTGCCAGCGTTAGGGACAGGGTATCCTATGAGCAGTTCTTC.

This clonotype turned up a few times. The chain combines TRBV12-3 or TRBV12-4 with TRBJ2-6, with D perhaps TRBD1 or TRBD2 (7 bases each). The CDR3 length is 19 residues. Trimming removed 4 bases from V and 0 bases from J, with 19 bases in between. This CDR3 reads CASSYRPRGGRSGANVLTF. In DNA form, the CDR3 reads TGTGCCAGCAGTTATCGTCCCAGGGGGGGACGCTCTGGGGCCAACGTCCTGACTTTC.

The CDR3 loop reads CSARGRGGNSPLHF. CDR3 nucleotides: TGCAGTGCGCGTGGGAGGGGAGGGAATTCACCCCTCCACTTT. The V and J genes are TRBV20-1 and TRBJ1-6; D possibly corresponds to TRBD1 (5 bases). Deletions cut 6 bases from V and 7 bases from J, with 16 bases between. CDR1 is DFQATT, CDR2 SNEGSKA, per germline (reference sequence). The CDR3 contains 14 residues.

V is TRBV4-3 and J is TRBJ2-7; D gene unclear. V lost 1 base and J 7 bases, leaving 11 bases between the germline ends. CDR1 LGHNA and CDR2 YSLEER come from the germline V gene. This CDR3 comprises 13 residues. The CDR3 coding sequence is TGCGCCAGCAGCCAAGTGCCCCTCGGGGAGCAGTACTTC. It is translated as CASSQVPLGEQYF.

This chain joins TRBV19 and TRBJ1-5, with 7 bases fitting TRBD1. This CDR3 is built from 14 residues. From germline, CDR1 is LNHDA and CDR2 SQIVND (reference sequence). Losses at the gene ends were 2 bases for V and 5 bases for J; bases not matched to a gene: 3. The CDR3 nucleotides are TGTGCCAGTAGTATACAGGGGGGGTATCAGCCCCAGCATTTT. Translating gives CASSIQGGYQPQHF.